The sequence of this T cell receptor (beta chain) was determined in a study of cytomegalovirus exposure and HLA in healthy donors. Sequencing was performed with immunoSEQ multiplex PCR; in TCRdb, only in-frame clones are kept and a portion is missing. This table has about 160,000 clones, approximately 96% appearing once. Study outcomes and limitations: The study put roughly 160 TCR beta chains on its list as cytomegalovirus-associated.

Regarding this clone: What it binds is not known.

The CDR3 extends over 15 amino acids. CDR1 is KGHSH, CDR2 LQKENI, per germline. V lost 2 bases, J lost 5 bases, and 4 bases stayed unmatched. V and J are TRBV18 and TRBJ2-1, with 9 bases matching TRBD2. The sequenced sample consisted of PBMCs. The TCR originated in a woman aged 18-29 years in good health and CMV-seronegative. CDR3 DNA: TGTGCCAGCTCACCAAGAGCGGGGGGTAACAATGAGCAGTTCTTC. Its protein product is CASSPRAGGNNEQFF. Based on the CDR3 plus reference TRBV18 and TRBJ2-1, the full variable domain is NAGVMQNPRHLVRRRGQEARLRCSPMKGHSHVYWYRQLPEEGLKFMVYLQKENIIDESGMPKERFSAEFPKEGPSILRIQQVVRGDSAAYFCASSPRAGGNNEQFFGPGTRLTVL.